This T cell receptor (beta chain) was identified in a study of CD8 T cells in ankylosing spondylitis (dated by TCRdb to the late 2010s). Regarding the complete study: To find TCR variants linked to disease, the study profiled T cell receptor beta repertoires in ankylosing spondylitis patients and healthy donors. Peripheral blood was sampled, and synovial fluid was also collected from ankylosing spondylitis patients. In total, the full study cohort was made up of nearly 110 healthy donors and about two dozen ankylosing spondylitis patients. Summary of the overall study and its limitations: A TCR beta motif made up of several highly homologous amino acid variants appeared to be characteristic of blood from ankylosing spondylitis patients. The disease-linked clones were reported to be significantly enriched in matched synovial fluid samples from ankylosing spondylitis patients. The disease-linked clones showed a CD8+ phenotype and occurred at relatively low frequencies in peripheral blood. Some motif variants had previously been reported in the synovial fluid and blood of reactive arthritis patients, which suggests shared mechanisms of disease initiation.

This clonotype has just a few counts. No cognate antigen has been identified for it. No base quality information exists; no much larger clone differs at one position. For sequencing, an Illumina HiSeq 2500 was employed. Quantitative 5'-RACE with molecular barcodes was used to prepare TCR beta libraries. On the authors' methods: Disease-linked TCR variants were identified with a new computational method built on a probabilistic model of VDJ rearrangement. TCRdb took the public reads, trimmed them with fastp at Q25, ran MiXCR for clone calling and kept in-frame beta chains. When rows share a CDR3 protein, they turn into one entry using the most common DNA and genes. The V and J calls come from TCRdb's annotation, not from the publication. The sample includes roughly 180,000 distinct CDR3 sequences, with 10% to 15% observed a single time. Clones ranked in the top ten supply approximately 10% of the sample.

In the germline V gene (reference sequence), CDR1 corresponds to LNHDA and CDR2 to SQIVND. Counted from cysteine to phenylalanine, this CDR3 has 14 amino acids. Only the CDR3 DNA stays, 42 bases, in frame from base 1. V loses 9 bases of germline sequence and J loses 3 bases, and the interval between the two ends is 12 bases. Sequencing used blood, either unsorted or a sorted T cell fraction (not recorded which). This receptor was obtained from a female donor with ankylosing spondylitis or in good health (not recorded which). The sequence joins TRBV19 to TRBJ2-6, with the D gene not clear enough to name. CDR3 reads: CASAGIFGANVLTF. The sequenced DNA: TGTGCCAGCGCCGGAATATTTGGGGCCAACGTCCTGACTTTC. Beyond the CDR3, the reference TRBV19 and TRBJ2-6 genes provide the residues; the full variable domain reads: DGGITQSPKYLFRKEGQNVTLSCEQNLNHDAMYWYRQDPGQGLRLIYYSQIVNDFQKGDIAEGYSVSREKKESFPLTVTSAQKNPTAFYLCASAGIFGANVLTFGAGSRLTVL.